This entry lists 25 T cell receptor beta chains sequenced from one sample in a study of beta chain features in type 1 diabetes. Findings and caveats of the study: Shortening of TCRB CDR3s, moderate but significant, appeared in all four CD4+ subsets of Type 1 diabetes patients.

Which antigens these TCRs recognize remains unknown. The sequenced template was cDNA made from the entire isolated RNA. Assay: immunoSEQ multiplex PCR; the TCRdb copy retains only in-frame clones and omits some. Of 550,000 to 850,000 clones in the sample, 13% were seen once. Sequenced sample: naive CD4+ T cells from blood. These receptors came from a man between 18 and 35 years old with type 1 diabetes.

This clone was observed a handful of times. The chain joins TRBV10-3 to TRBJ2-3, with 9 bases identical to TRBD2. CDR1 and CDR2 from the germline V gene are ENHRY and SYGVKD. The CDR3 runs to 14 residues. With 7 bases clipped from V and 3 bases from J, the junction kept 5 bases outside the gene matches. CDR3 amino acids: CAIKASGDTDTQYF. CDR3 sequence (DNA): TGTGCCATCAAGGCTAGCGGGGATACAGATACGCAGTATTTT.

The chain recombines TRBV6-6 with TRBJ2-3, with D tentatively TRBD2 (6 bases). The CDR3 has 16 amino acids. Germline-derived CDR1 and CDR2 are MNHNY and SVGAGI (reference sequence). V was shortened by 4 bases and J by 2 bases, with 16 bases between the two germline ends. The CDR3 DNA is TGTGCCAGCAGTTTAGAGGGAGGCAGCCTCACAGATACGCAGTATTTT. Translation: CASSLEGGSLTDTQYF.

V gene TRBV29-1 combines with J gene TRBJ1-3; D might be TRBD1 (5 bases). The CDR3 is made up of 13 amino acids. The germline V gene has CDR1 SQVTM and CDR2 ANQGSEA. Trimming stripped 3 bases from V and 3 bases from J, with 9 bases between. The CDR3 nucleotides read TGCAGCGTTGAGGGCAGGGTTGGAAACACCATATATTTT. Translating it yields CSVEGRVGNTIYF.

This clone appeared a few times. The chain carries TRBV14 and TRBJ1-2; D is undetermined. The CDR3 has 13 residues. The V gene's germline CDR1 is SGHDN and CDR2 FVKESK. V lost 1 base and J 7 bases, leaving 10 bases between the germline ends. The CDR3 sequence is CASSQVNNGGYTF. For the CDR3, the DNA is TGTGCCAGCAGCCAAGTAAATAACGGTGGCTACACCTTC.

The V and J genes are TRBV29-1 and TRBJ2-3; 7 bases align to TRBD2. There are 14 residues in the CDR3. Germline V gene sequence: CDR1 SQVTM, CDR2 ANQGSEA. The trim removed 2 bases at V and 2 bases at J, leaving 4 bases unmatched. CDR3 sequence reads: CSVETSVDTDTQYF. The CDR3 DNA is TGCAGCGTTGAAACTAGCGTTGACACAGATACGCAGTATTTT.

This clone was counted a few times. This rearrangement joins TRBV15 to TRBJ1-1; no clear D gene. Trimming shortened V by 0 bases and J by 3 bases, and 8 bases separated the two germline ends. Germline lookup yields CDR1 LNHNV and CDR2 YYDKDF (reference sequence). This CDR3 contains 14 residues. The chain's CDR3 is CATSREVADTEAFF. The CDR3 DNA is TGTGCCACCAGCAGAGAGGTTGCAGACACTGAAGCTTTCTTT.

The chain combines TRBV4-2 with TRBJ1-4; maybe TRBD1 (6 bases). Trimming took off 6 bases at V and 8 bases at J, with 16 bases between the two ends. This CDR3 has 14 residues. The germline V gene has CDR1 LGHNA and CDR2 YNFKEQ. The CDR3 coding sequence is TGTGCCAGCAGAGACTACAGGGAAGGGGAAAAACTGTTTTTT. As protein: CASRDYREGEKLFF.

A few counts support this clone. The chain uses TRBV29-1 and TRBJ2-1; 10 nucleotides agree with TRBD2. V shed 4 bases, J shed 7 bases, and the junction held 4 bases outside the gene matches. From germline, CDR1 is SQVTM and CDR2 ANQGSEA. This CDR3 region has 13 residues. In DNA, the CDR3 is TGCAGCGTTGTAGCGGGGGGCGCGAATGAGCAGTTCTTC. It is translated as CSVVAGGANEQFF.

This clone was seen more than once but under ten times. CDR3 region: CASSLDGLETQYF. The CDR3 coding sequence is TGTGCCAGCAGCTTAGATGGTCTTGAGACCCAGTACTTC. This chain joins TRBV11-3 and TRBJ2-5; D is unresolved. The V gene lost 0 bases and the J gene lost 5 bases, with 7 bases spanning the gap. The CDR3 runs to 13 residues. Germline-derived CDR1 and CDR2 are SGHNT and YENEEA. The full variable domain, completed using reference TRBV11-3 and TRBJ2-5, is EAGVVQSPRYKIIEKKQPVAFWCNPISGHNTLYWYLQNLGQGPELLIRYENEEAVDDSQLPKDRFSAERLKGVDSTLKIQPAELGDSAVYLCASSLDGLETQYFGPGTRLLVL.

The rearrangement joins TRBV7-3 to TRBJ2-1; D ambiguous. Germline CDR1 SGHTA, CDR2 FQGTGA. V was clipped by 8 bases and J by 6 bases, with 17 bases between them. The CDR3 is 14 amino acids. CDR3 protein: CASSPGQWGNEQFF. The CDR3 DNA reads TGTGCCAGCTCCCCCGGGCAGTGGGGCAATGAGCAGTTCTTC.

A note on this clone: This same CDR3 is encoded by further DNA sequences in the sample. This rearrangement joins TRBV27 to TRBJ2-5; D is undetermined. Trimming left V 3 bases short and J 5 bases short, with 10 bases between. This CDR3 spans 13 amino acids. The germline V gene has CDR1 MNHEY and CDR2 SMNVEV (reference sequence). The CDR3 loop reads CASSFGFGETQYF. The CDR3 bases are TGTGCCAGCAGTTTCGGGTTTGGGGAGACCCAGTACTTC.

The V call is TRBV7-8, the J call TRBJ2-2; 7 positions agree with TRBD1. CDR3 length: 14 residues. J was trimmed by 4 bases and V by 4 bases; bases with no gene match: 3. Germline V gene data show CDR1 as SGHVS and CDR2 as FQNEAQ. The CDR3 DNA reads TGTGCCAGCAGCTCGACAGGGCGCACCGGGGAGCTGTTTTTT. Protein sequence: CASSSTGRTGELFF. Based on the CDR3 plus reference TRBV7-8 and TRBJ2-2, the full variable domain is GAGVSQSPRYKVAKRGQDVALRCDPISGHVSLFWYQQALGQGPEFLTYFQNEAQLDKSGLPSDRFFAERPEGSVSTLKIQRTQQEDSAVYLCASSSTGRTGELFFGEGSRLTVL.

This clone was counted only a few times. CDR3: CAWSVTGTFKYF. The CDR3 DNA reads TGTGCCTGGAGTGTTACCGGGACATTTAAGTACTTC. V and J are TRBV30 and TRBJ2-7; D is perhaps TRBD1 (6 bases). V dropped 0 bases and J dropped 11 bases, with 14 bases sitting between them. The CDR3 sequence is 12 residues long. CDR1 GTSNPN and CDR2 SVGIG come from the germline V gene (reference sequence).

The gene calls are TRBV18 and TRBJ2-5; 10 nucleotides match TRBD1. The CDR3 sequence is 15 residues long. The germline gives CDR1 KGHSH, CDR2 LQKENI. The V and J ends lost 3 bases and 4 bases, in that order; junction bases with no gene match: 5. CDR3 amino acids: CASSPQDRGGETQYF. The CDR3 DNA sequence: TGTGCCAGCTCACCCCAGGACAGGGGGGGAGAGACCCAGTACTTC.

The chain employs TRBV30 and TRBJ1-1; 7 nucleotides match TRBD1. V lost 0 bases, J lost 0 bases, and 7 bases stayed unmatched. The CDR3 length is 16 residues. Germline V gene data show CDR1 as GTSNPN and CDR2 as SVGIG (reference sequence). Here the CDR3 reads CAWSVWKQGLNTEAFF. CDR3 coding DNA: TGTGCCTGGAGTGTATGGAAACAGGGGCTGAACACTGAAGCTTTCTTT.

This clone was seen only a few times. The chain uses TRBV13 and TRBJ1-4, with 9 bases that match TRBD1. V shed 3 bases and J 8 bases; nucleotides not matched to a gene: 4. The CDR3 extends over 14 amino acids. The V gene's germline CDR1 is PRHDT and CDR2 FYEKMQ (reference sequence). Here the CDR3 DNA reads TGTGCCAGCAGCTTTGGACAGGGGCTAGAAAAACTGTTTTTT. This sequence encodes CASSFGQGLEKLFF. Full variable domain (rest looked up from reference TRBV13 and TRBJ1-4): AAGVIQSPRHLIKEKRETATLKCYPIPRHDTVYWYQQGPGQDPQFLISFYEKMQSDKGSIPDRFSAQQFSDYHSELNMSSLELGDSALYFCASSFGQGLEKLFFGSGTQLSVL.

This clone was seen a few times. The same CDR3 is also encoded by other DNA sequences in this sample. The CDR3 spells CASSLGPGQSYEQYF. The CDR3 region has the DNA TGTGCCAGCAGCTTAGGGCCCGGACAGTCCTACGAGCAGTACTTC. This sequence joins TRBV7-9 and TRBJ2-7; perhaps TRBD1 as D (6 bases). Trimming pared 1 base from V and 1 base from J, leaving 11 bases between. Germline CDR1 is SEHNR and CDR2 is FQNEAQ (reference sequence). CDR3 length: 15 residues.

The V and J genes are TRBV7-9 and TRBJ1-3; TRBD1 is a possible D gene (6 bases). Trimming shortened V by 6 bases and J by 3 bases, and 9 bases separated the two germline ends. Germline CDR1 reads SEHNR; CDR2 reads FQNEAQ (reference sequence). The CDR3 is made up of 13 amino acids. The CDR3, as DNA: TGTGCCAGCAGGAGGACAGTTGGAAACACCATATATTTT. It encodes CASRRTVGNTIYF.

In this sample, this clone turned up a few times. The chain links TRBV30 to TRBJ1-1, with a weak D call TRBD1 (6 bases). The V gene lost 2 bases and the J gene lost 0 bases, with 13 bases spanning the gap. From germline, CDR1 is GTSNPN and CDR2 SVGIG (reference sequence). The CDR3 consists of 15 residues. The CDR3: CAWSPRTEMNTEAFF. CDR3 nucleotide sequence: TGTGCCTGGAGTCCGAGGACAGAGATGAACACTGAAGCTTTCTTT.

This chain joins TRBV7-9 and TRBJ1-2; D is undetermined. Trimming left V 5 bases short and J 8 bases short, with 9 bases between. The CDR3 is 11 amino acids. Germline values: CDR1 SEHNR, CDR2 FQNEAQ (reference sequence). CDR3 nucleotides: TGTGCCAGCAGCATTCCCGGAGGCTACACCTTC. Amino acid sequence: CASSIPGGYTF.

This clone showed up just a few times. The J gene is TRBJ2-3, the V gene TRBV10-3, with D perhaps given as TRBD1 or TRBD2 (6 bases each). Trimming cost V 6 bases and J 6 bases, with 19 bases left between them. Germline V gene sequence: CDR1 ENHRY, CDR2 SYGVKD. This CDR3 has 15 residues. CDR3 sequence: CAISQGGSERDTQYF. In nucleotides, the CDR3 is TGTGCCATCAGCCAAGGGGGGTCGGAACGCGATACGCAGTATTTT.

The chain recombines TRBV2 with TRBJ2-2; no clear D gene. The CDR3 has 14 amino acids. Between the trimmed V and J ends, which lost 6 bases and 4 bases, there was a span of 12 bases. Per germline, CDR1 SNHLY and CDR2 FYNNEI. The CDR3 DNA reads TGTGCCAGCAGGCTAGACCAGGCCACCGGGGAGCTGTTTTTT. Amino acids: CASRLDQATGELFF.

This clone occurred a few times. The CDR3 DNA is TGCAGCCATCAGGGGGCCACTGAAGCTTTCTTT. This codes for CSHQGATEAFF. The chain couples TRBV29-1 to TRBJ1-1; 8 positions match TRBD1. CDR1 is SQVTM and CDR2 is ANQGSEA in the germline V gene. The CDR3 runs to 11 residues. V shed 8 bases and J 4 bases; nucleotides not matched to a gene: 3.

This clone occurred a few times. V usage is TRBV28 and J usage is TRBJ1-4; D is uncertain. The ends were cut back, 5 bases at V and 0 bases at J, with 7 bases in the middle. This CDR3 has 14 amino acids. The germline V gene has CDR1 MDHEN and CDR2 SYDVKM. The DNA for the CDR3 is TGTGCCAGCAGTGCCGGGGCAACTAATGAAAAACTGTTTTTT. It yields the protein CASSAGATNEKLFF.

This clone has just a few counts. The J gene is TRBJ1-1, the V gene TRBV23-1, with D unclear. TRBV23-1 is filed as an ORF, its function uncertain. Trimming took 10 bases from V and 1 from J, leaving 13 bases between them. The length of the CDR3 is 13 residues. CDR3 amino acids: CATARRENTEAFF. CDR3 DNA sequence: TGCGCCACCGCAAGACGGGAGAACACTGAAGCTTTCTTT.